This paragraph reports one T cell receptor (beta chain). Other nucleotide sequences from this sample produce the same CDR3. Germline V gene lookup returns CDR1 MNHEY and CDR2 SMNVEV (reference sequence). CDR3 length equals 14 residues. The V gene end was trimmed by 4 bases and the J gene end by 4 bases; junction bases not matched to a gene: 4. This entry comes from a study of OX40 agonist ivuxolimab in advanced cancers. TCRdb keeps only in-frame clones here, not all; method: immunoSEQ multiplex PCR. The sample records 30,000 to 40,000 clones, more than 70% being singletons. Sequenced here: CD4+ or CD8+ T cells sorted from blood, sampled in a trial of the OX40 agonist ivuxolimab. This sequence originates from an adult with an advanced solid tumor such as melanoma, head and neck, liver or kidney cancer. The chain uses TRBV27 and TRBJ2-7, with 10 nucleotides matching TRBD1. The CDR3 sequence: CASSSGQGLYEQYF. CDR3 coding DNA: TGTGCCAGCAGTTCGGGACAGGGGCTTTACGAGCAGTACTTC.